This is a list of T cell receptor beta chains from one sample in a study of regulatory T cells in long-lasting Graves disease. TCRdb reprocessed the multiplex PCR reads via MiXCR and lists one record per CDR3 protein. In the table there are a few hundred thousand distinct CDR3 sequences, around 15% of which are singletons. This same sample was also part of a study on T cells in Graves' hyperthyroidism and ophthalmopathy.

The starting material was peripheral blood mononuclear cells (PBMCs), obtained at new diagnosis, from a patient treated with antithyroid drugs. These receptor sequences come from a woman aged 18-29 years with Graves disease. CDR3s include the opening cysteine and the closing phenylalanine or tryptophan. The D gene is left open where the match is weak. Not all rows give a size; the values are once, few, many and, for expanded clones, a class.

j_call	clone_size	d_call	v_call	cdr3_nt	cdr3_aa
TRBJ2-7	many	TRBD2	TRBV6-2/TRBV6-3	TGTGCCAGCAGTGCGATGCGGGGGAGCTCCTACGAGCAGTACTTC	CASSAMRGSSYEQYF
TRBJ2-5	many	NA	TRBV18	TGTGCCAGCTCACCACGGCAAATCCAAGAGACCCAGTACTTC	CASSPRQIQETQYF
TRBJ1-2	many	NA	TRBV6-2/TRBV6-3	TGTGCCAGCAGTTACTCCCCAGGGAACTATGGCTACACCTTC	CASSYSPGNYGYTF
TRBJ2-1	many	TRBD2	TRBV7-9	TGTGCCAGCAGCTTACCAGGACTAGCGGGGCGAGGGTGGGGCAATGAGCAGTTCTTC	CASSLPGLAGRGWGNEQFF
TRBJ2-3	many	NA	TRBV7-2	TGTGCCAGCAGCCTTGACAGGATTAATCATACGCAGTATTTT	CASSLDRINHTQYF
TRBJ1-5	many	NA	TRBV20-1	TGCAGTGCTGGGGGAGGGACGGGAATGAGCAATCAGCCCCAGCATTTT	CSAGGGTGMSNQPQHF
TRBJ1-2	few	TRBD1	TRBV28	TGTGCCAGCAGTTTAGCGGCGACAGGGCGCAACGGCTACACCTTC	CASSLAATGRNGYTF
TRBJ2-7	few	NA	TRBV6-1	TGTGCCAGCAGGGATATCTGGGAGCAGTACTTC	CASRDIWEQYF
TRBJ2-5	many	NA	TRBV7-9	TGTGCCAGCAGCCTAGACAGTAAGCAAGAGACCCAGTACTTC	CASSLDSKQETQYF
TRBJ2-1	many	NA	TRBV20-1	TGCAGTGCTAGGGGGGGATCCCCGAATGAGCAGTTCTTC	CSARGGSPNEQFF
TRBJ2-3	many	TRBD2	TRBV2	TGTGCCAGCAATCGGGGGGGCGGTACAGATACGCAGTATTTT	CASNRGGGTDTQYF
TRBJ1-1	NA	TRBD1	TRBV5-1	TGCGCCAGCAGCTCCCAGGGGGCATTAACTGAAGCTTTCTTT	CASSSQGALTEAFF
TRBJ2-1	NA	TRBD2	TRBV4-1	TGCGCCAGCAGCCAACGGGGGCGGGGGGGGTACAATGAGCAGTTCTTC	CASSQRGRGGYNEQFF
TRBJ1-4	many	NA	TRBV2	TGTGCCAGCCATCAGGGTCTTGGGAGCGGAAAACTGTTTTTT	CASHQGLGSGKLFF
TRBJ2-7	many	TRBD2	TRBV5-1	TGCGCCAGCAGCTTGACTAGCGGGGGCCTCCTGGAGCAGTACTTC	CASSLTSGGLLEQYF
TRBJ1-2	many	NA	TRBV20-1	TGCAGTGCTGGCTCTCGGGACGCCTGGAGGGGCTACACCTTC	CSAGSRDAWRGYTF
TRBJ1-2	NA	TRBD1	TRBV29-1	TGCAGCGTCCAGGGGGACAGTAACTATGGCTACACCTTC	CSVQGDSNYGYTF
TRBJ1-6	many	NA	TRBV3-1	TGTGCCAGCAGCCAAGCCATTGGTACCGGCTCCTATAATTCACCCCTCCACTTT	CASSQAIGTGSYNSPLHF
TRBJ2-1	NA	TRBD1	TRBV7-9	TGTGCCAGCAGCCCAGCCGGGACAGCATACAATGAGCAGTTCTTC	CASSPAGTAYNEQFF
TRBJ2-1	many	NA	TRBV2	TGTGCCAGCAGGGGTTTAAGCGGCTACAATGAGCAGTTCTTC	CASRGLSGYNEQFF
TRBJ2-3	many	NA	TRBV7-3	TGTGCCAGCAGCTTCAAAACAAGGGATACGCAGTATTTT	CASSFKTRDTQYF
TRBJ2-7	many	TRBD1	TRBV5-1	TGCGCCAGCGGACAGGGGAATTCCTACGAGCAGTACTTC	CASGQGNSYEQYF
TRBJ2-3	few	NA	TRBV15	TGTGCCACCAGCAGAGATTGGGTCAGGGGGGCAGATACGCAGTATTTT	CATSRDWVRGADTQYF
TRBJ1-5	many	TRBD1	TRBV7-2	TGTGCCAGCAGCTTCGGGACAGGGACCGATAGCAATCAGCCCCAGCATTTT	CASSFGTGTDSNQPQHF
TRBJ1-5	many	NA	TRBV20-1	TGCAGTGCTAGCGTGGGGGGCAATCAGCCCCAGCATTTT	CSASVGGNQPQHF
TRBJ1-6	many	NA	TRBV6-1	TGTGCCAGCAGTGATCCCGGACAGTGGCAGCCCCACTTT	CASSDPGQWQPHF
TRBJ2-7	once	NA	TRBV7-2	TGTGCCAGCAGCTTTTATCCGCAGGGGTACTACGAGCAGTACTTC	CASSFYPQGYYEQYF
TRBJ1-2	few	TRBD1	TRBV12-3/TRBV12-4	TGTGCCAGCACTTGGACAGGGGCATATGGCTACACCTTC	CASTWTGAYGYTF
TRBJ1-2	NA	TRBD1	TRBV7-3	TGTGCCAGCAGCTTTAACAGGGGGCGCAGCTATGGCTACACCTTC	CASSFNRGRSYGYTF
TRBJ2-1	NA	NA	TRBV27	TGTGCCAGCAGTTTGGGGGGCTGCAATGAGCAGTTCTTC	CASSLGGCNEQFF
TRBJ2-5	NA	TRBD1	TRBV29-1	TGCAGCGTAAGGGACAGTGGAGAGACCCAGTACTTC	CSVRDSGETQYF
TRBJ2-7	many	NA	TRBV20-1	TGCAGTGCTAGAGATCACCAAGAGCAGTACTTC	CSARDHQEQYF
TRBJ2-1	NA	TRBD2	TRBV5-8	TGTGCCAGCAGCTTGTCTTTGCTAGCGGGGTTTGATGAGCAGTTCTTC	CASSLSLLAGFDEQFF
TRBJ1-5	NA	TRBD1	TRBV5-1	TGCGCCAGCAGCCCAGGGGACAGGGATCAGCCCCAGCATTTT	CASSPGDRDQPQHF
TRBJ2-1	few	NA	TRBV9	TGTGCCAGCAGCGTAGCTACGGCGGGGGAGCAGTTCTTC	CASSVATAGEQFF
TRBJ2-7	many	NA	TRBV3-1	TGTGCCAGCAGCCAAGATTCATCGCGGGTGGAGTACTTC	CASSQDSSRVEYF
TRBJ1-5	NA	TRBD1	TRBV28	TGTGCCAGCAGGCCAGGGGGCCAAGGGAGCAATCAGCCCCAGCATTTT	CASRPGGQGSNQPQHF
TRBJ2-1	NA	TRBD2	TRBV7-3	TGTGCCAGCAGCCCAACCCCTAGCGGAACCTACAATGAGCAGTTCTTC	CASSPTPSGTYNEQFF
TRBJ2-5	many	TRBD1	TRBV20-1	TGCAGTGCTAGTCCCCCGGGACAGGGCCAAGAGACCCAGTACTTC	CSASPPGQGQETQYF
TRBJ1-1	NA	NA	TRBV5-1	TGCGCCAGCAACCGAGACAGTGGAGAAGCTTTCTTT	CASNRDSGEAFF
TRBJ2-1	many	TRBD2	TRBV20-1	TGCAGTGCTATTTCACTAGCGGCGGTTAACAATGAGCAGTTCTTC	CSAISLAAVNNEQFF
TRBJ2-7	many	TRBD2	TRBV18	TGTGCCAGCTCACCAAATAGCGGGAACCGCTACGAGCAGTACTTC	CASSPNSGNRYEQYF
TRBJ2-3	few	NA	TRBV30	TGTGCCTGGAACCCGGCAGCAGATACGCAGTATTTT	CAWNPAADTQYF
TRBJ2-3	NA	TRBD2	TRBV6-1	TGTGCCAGCATGGCTAGCGGGGGGGCAGATACGCAGTATTTT	CASMASGGADTQYF
TRBJ2-5	many	NA	TRBV5-1	TGCGCCAGCAGCTTGAATGGGCCAGAGACCCAGTACTTC	CASSLNGPETQYF
TRBJ1-2	many	NA	TRBV20-1	TGCAGTGCTAAGGCTGGGACTGACTATGGCTACACCTTC	CSAKAGTDYGYTF
TRBJ2-2	many	TRBD1	TRBV7-3	TGTGCCAGCAGCCTAGGACAGGGTCGCAACACCGGGGAGCTGTTTTTT	CASSLGQGRNTGELFF
TRBJ1-1	NA	TRBD1	TRBV9	TGTGCCAGCAGCGTAGGGGTGGGTACAGGGGGCACTGAAGCTTTCTTT	CASSVGVGTGGTEAFF
TRBJ1-3	NA	TRBD1	TRBV3-1	TGTGCCAGCAGCCCCCCAGGGGGCGAGGACACCATATATTTT	CASSPPGGEDTIYF
TRBJ2-3	many	NA	TRBV7-9	TGTGCCAGCGCCGAGGGGCTAAGCACAGATACGCAGTATTTT	CASAEGLSTDTQYF
TRBJ2-7	many	TRBD1	TRBV6-1	TGTGCCAGCAGTCGGACAGGGTCCTACGAGCAGTACTTC	CASSRTGSYEQYF
TRBJ2-4	few	TRBD1	TRBV2	TGTGCCAGCAGCCACAGGGGCCCGATAGCCAAAAACATTCAGTACTTC	CASSHRGPIAKNIQYF
TRBJ1-6	NA	NA	TRBV19	TGTGCCAGTAGTGGAACAGGACAGAACTATAATTCACCCCTCCACTTT	CASSGTGQNYNSPLHF